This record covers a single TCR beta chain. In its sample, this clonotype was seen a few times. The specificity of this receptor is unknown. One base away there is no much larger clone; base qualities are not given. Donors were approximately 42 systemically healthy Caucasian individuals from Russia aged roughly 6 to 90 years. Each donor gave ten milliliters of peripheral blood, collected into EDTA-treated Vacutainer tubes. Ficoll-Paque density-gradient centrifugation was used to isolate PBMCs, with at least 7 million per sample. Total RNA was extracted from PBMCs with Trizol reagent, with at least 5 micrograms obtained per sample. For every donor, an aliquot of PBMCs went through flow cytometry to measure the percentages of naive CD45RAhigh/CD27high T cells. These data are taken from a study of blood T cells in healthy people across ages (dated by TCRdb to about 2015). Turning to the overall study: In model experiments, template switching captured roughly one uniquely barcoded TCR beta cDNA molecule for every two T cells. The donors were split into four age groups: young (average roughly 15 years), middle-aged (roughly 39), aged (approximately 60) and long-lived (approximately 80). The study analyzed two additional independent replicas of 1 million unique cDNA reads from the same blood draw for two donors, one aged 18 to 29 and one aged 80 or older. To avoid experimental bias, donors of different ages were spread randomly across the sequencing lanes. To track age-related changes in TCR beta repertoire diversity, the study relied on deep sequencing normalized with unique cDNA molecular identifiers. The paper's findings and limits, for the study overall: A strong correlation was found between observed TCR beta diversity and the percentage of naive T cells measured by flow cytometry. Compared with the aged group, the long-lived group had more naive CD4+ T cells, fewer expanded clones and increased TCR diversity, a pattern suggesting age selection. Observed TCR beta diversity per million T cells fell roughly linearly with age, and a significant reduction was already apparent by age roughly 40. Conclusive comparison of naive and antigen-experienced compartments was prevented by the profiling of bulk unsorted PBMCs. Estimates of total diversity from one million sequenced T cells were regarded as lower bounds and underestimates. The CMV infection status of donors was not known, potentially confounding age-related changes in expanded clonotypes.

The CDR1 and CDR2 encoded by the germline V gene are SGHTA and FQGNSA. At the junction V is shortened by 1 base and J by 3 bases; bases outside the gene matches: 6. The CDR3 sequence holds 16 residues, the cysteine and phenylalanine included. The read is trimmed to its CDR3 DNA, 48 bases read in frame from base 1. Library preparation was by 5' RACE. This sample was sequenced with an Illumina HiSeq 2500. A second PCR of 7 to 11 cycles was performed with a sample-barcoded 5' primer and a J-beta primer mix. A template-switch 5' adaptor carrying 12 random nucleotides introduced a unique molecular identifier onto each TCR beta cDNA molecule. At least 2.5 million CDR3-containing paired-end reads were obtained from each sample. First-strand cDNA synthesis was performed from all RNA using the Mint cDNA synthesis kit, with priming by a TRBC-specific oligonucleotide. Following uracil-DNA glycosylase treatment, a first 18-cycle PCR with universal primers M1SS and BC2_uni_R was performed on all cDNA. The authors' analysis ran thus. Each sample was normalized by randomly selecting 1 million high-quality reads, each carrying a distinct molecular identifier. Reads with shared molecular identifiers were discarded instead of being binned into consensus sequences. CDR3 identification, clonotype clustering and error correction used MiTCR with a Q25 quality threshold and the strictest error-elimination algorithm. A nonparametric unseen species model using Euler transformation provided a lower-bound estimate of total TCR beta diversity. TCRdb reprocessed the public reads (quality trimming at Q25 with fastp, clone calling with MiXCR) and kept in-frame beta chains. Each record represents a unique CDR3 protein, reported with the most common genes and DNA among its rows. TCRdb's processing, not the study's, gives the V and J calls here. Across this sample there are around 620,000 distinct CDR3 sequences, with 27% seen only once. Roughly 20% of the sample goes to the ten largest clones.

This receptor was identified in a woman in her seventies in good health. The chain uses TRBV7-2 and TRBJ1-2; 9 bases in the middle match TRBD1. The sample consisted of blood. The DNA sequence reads TGTGCCAGCAGCTTAGGAGGGGACAGGGTCCACTATGGCTACACCTTC. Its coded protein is CASSLGGDRVHYGYTF.